A single T cell receptor beta chain is shown here with its context. Its antigen is not known. Time point reported: persistent/refractory GD, antithyroid drugs over 5 years with positive TRAb. The authors made the TCR library using RNA they extracted from PBMCs. Trimming at V came to 5 bases and at J to 0 bases, leaving 12 bases not matched to a gene. The CDR3 runs to 19 residues. This entry comes from a study of regulatory T cells in long-lasting Graves disease. Study as a whole: In persistent Graves' disease, antithyroid drugs had been taken for over 5 years and TSH receptor antibodies stayed positive. Findings and caveats of the study: What was studied was peripheral blood only, and not thyroid tissue.

With iRepertoire HTBI primers and Arm-PCR of CDR3 regions, TCR beta libraries were built. TCRdb re-called the multiplex PCR reads through MiXCR, storing one row per CDR3 protein. Of about 290,000 distinct CDR3 sequences listed, more than 20% are singletons. The sample consisted of peripheral blood mononuclear cells (PBMCs), taken when the disease was refractory, from a patient treated with antithyroid drugs. The sequence was collected from a female donor with Graves disease. The chain couples TRBV12-3 or TRBV12-4 to TRBJ2-1; 11 nucleotides align to TRBD2. The CDR3 here is CASSKTGTSGRSSYNEQFF. Written as DNA, the CDR3 is TGTGCCAGCAGTAAAACCGGGACTAGCGGCCGTAGCTCCTACAATGAGCAGTTCTTC.